Below, one TCR beta chain is given with its context. These data are taken from a study of blood T cell repertoires in COVID-19. Across the study: The United States, Italy and Spain provided the acute and convalescent COVID-19 samples. From T cells, B-cell-depleted T cells, or PBMCs came the material, which was cDNA or gDNA.

As handled by the study authors: Amplified reference gene primers provided the basis for estimating nucleated cell counts. Sequenced by immunoSEQ multiplex PCR; TCRdb stores in-frame clones only, minus some. Clone size and the V and J calls come from that table; the DNA yielded D and trimming. The table records around 150,000 clones, around 86% of them present only once. The CDR3 has 15 amino acids. The germline CDR1 and CDR2 sequences are SGHAT and FQNNGV. The ends were cut back, 5 bases at V and 1 base at J, with 15 bases in the middle. This clonotype was obtained from a man aged 65-85 years with acute or convalescent COVID-19. The chain uses TRBV11-2 and TRBJ2-7; tentative D call: TRBD1 (6 bases). Specimen: peripheral blood. The CDR3 sequence is CASSQGQNPSYEQYF. CDR3 nucleotide sequence: TGTGCCAGCAGCCAAGGACAGAACCCATCCTACGAGCAGTACTTC.